The 13 T cell receptor beta chains below were found in one sample sequenced in a study of response to subunit inactivated influenza vaccine. TCRdb reprocessed the RT-PCR reads with MiXCR, giving one entry per CDR3 protein. The sample has about 500,000 distinct CDR3 sequences, about 15% seen once; the top ten hold 2.5% to 3.5%. The material was CD4+ T cells sorted from PBMCs, obtained around 25 months after vaccination. These receptors were collected from a man aged 50-75 years who received an inactivated influenza vaccine.

This clonotype showed up just a few times. This chain links TRBV4-1 with TRBJ2-4; TRBD1 matches 11 bases. Germline CDR1 is MGHRA and CDR2 is YSYEKL. The junction had 7 bases not matched to a gene; V was cut back by 2 bases and J by 1 base. CDR3 length equals 18 residues. The CDR3 here is CASSQPRTGGAAKNIQYF. In nucleotides, the CDR3 is TGCGCCAGCAGCCAACCTAGGACAGGGGGCGCTGCCAAAAACATTCAGTACTTC.

The genes are TRBV2 and TRBJ1-5, with 7 bases matching TRBD1. The V and J ends lost 4 bases and 1 base, in that order; junction bases with no gene match: 10. CDR1 and CDR2 (germline): SNHLY, FYNNEI. This CDR3 comprises 17 residues. CDR3: CASSVPTGRLSNQPQHF. Written as DNA, the CDR3 is TGTGCCAGCAGTGTCCCGACAGGGAGGTTGAGCAATCAGCCCCAGCATTTT.

V and J are TRBV20-1 and TRBJ1-6; 8 bases match TRBD1. Germline CDR1 is DFQATT and CDR2 is SNEGSKA (reference sequence). The CDR3 is 14 amino acids. J gave up 8 bases and V 5 bases, and 8 bases lay outside the gene matches. The CDR3 sequence: CSAETGQADSPLHF. CDR3 in DNA: TGCAGTGCTGAGACGGGACAGGCGGATTCACCCCTCCACTTT.

Ten or more counts support this clonotype. The CDR3 spells CASSSQGLSSYNEQFF. Here the CDR3 DNA reads TGTGCCAGCAGTTCACAGGGGCTGAGCTCCTACAATGAGCAGTTCTTC. V usage is TRBV6-5 and J usage is TRBJ2-1; 7 bases map to TRBD1. The CDR3 covers 16 residues. The trim removed 4 bases at V and 0 bases at J, leaving 6 bases unmatched. Germline-derived CDR1 and CDR2 are MNHEY and SVGAGI.

This clonotype was seen a handful of times. This chain connects TRBV20-1 to TRBJ1-2; TRBD1 agrees at 9 bases. CDR3 length equals 13 residues. After removal of 4 bases from V and 2 bases from J, the junction contained 2 bases not matched to a gene. CDR1 and CDR2 from the germline V gene are DFQATT and SNEGSKA (reference sequence). The CDR3 region is CSATGTGNYGYTF. The CDR3 DNA reads TGCAGTGCTACCGGGACAGGGAACTATGGCTACACCTTC.

This clonotype was seen a few times. The rearrangement uses TRBV20-1 and TRBJ2-5; possibly TRBD2 for D (6 bases). V lost 6 bases and J 5 bases, leaving 16 bases between the germline ends. In germline, CDR1 is DFQATT, CDR2 SNEGSKA (reference sequence). The CDR3 consists of 13 residues. The CDR3 bases are TGCAGTGCGCCGGGCGGGGCGCCGGAGACCCAGTACTTC. Its translation: CSAPGGAPETQYF.

This rearrangement joins TRBV6-2 or TRBV6-3 to TRBJ1-2; possibly TRBD1 for D (5 bases). The V gene's germline CDR1 is MNHEY and CDR2 SVGEGT. The CDR3 has 14 amino acids. The V end was cut by 6 bases, the J end by 5 bases, with 16 bases between. The CDR3 nucleotides are TGTGCCAGCAGCCGGGACTTCCAGGTGTATGGCTACACCTTC. Translated, it gives CASSRDFQVYGYTF.

The chain employs TRBV12-3 or TRBV12-4 and TRBJ2-5; 11 positions agree with TRBD2. V lost 8 bases, J lost 0 bases, and 11 bases stayed unmatched. The CDR3 contains 17 residues. CDR3 loop: CASARELAGGHQETQYF. In DNA form, the CDR3 reads TGTGCCAGCGCAAGGGAGCTAGCGGGGGGTCACCAAGAGACCCAGTACTTC.

In this sample, this clonotype turned up a few times. This chain joins TRBV7-7 and TRBJ2-5; D uncertain. V was cut by 7 bases and J by 5 bases, with 14 bases left in between. Per the germline V gene, CDR1 is SSHAT and CDR2 is FNYEAQ (reference sequence). The length of the CDR3 is 13 residues. This chain's CDR3 is CASTLGVGETQYF. The DNA for the CDR3 is TGTGCCAGCACCCTAGGAGTAGGCGAGACCCAGTACTTC.

This clonotype has more than one count but fewer than ten. The chain links TRBV6-2 or TRBV6-3 to TRBJ2-5; D remains unclear. Trimming pared 7 bases from V and 0 bases from J, leaving 6 bases between. CDR1 is MNHEY, CDR2 SVGEGT, per germline. The CDR3 consists of 12 residues. In DNA, the CDR3 is TGTGCCAGCAAGGAGAACCAAGAGACCCAGTACTTC. This encodes CASKENQETQYF.

The chain uses TRBV4-3 and TRBJ1-2; D is ambiguous. With 0 bases removed from V and 4 bases from J, the gap between germline ends came to 12 bases. Germline CDR1 is LGHNA and CDR2 is YSLEER. The CDR3 has 15 residues. For the CDR3, the DNA is TGCGCCAGCAGCCAAGATCATGGAGAGAGCTATGGCTACACCTTC. Its translation: CASSQDHGESYGYTF.

The chain uses TRBV4-1 and TRBJ1-1; D is ambiguous. The V end was cut by 0 bases, the J end by 0 bases, with 8 bases between. The CDR3 has 15 residues. Germline V gene data show CDR1 as MGHRA and CDR2 as YSYEKL. The CDR3 DNA reads as TGCGCCAGCAGCCAAGATCGTCCGGTGAACACTGAAGCTTTCTTT. This encodes CASSQDRPVNTEAFF.

This clonotype was recorded many times. This sequence joins TRBV7-2 and TRBJ2-3; 7 nucleotides line up with TRBD2. This CDR3 comprises 15 residues. Per germline, CDR1 SGHTA and CDR2 FQGNSA. The V and J ends lost 8 bases and 6 bases, in that order; junction bases with no gene match: 14. CDR3: CASGVAAGRVDTQYF. CDR3 nucleotides: TGTGCCAGCGGCGTCGCGGCGGGGAGGGTCGATACGCAGTATTTT.